This TCR beta chain was captured by sequencing in a study of Ad26.COV2.S vaccination and SARS-CoV-2 variants. Study at large: Intramuscular Ad26.COV2.S at 5x10^10 or 1x10^11 viral particles.

The treatment here: some 20 received Ad26.COV2.S at low or high dose, single or two shots; about 5 received placebo; per-sample allocation not given. Vaccine and placebo recipients were sampled on day 63 after the first injection. This CDR3 spans 14 amino acids. Germline lookup yields CDR1 SQVTM and CDR2 ANQGSEA. Trimming removed 5 bases from V and 1 base from J; junction bases left unmatched: 4. Using immunoSEQ multiplex PCR, the repertoire was profiled, and TCRdb retains in-frame clones only, with some absent. The sample shows some 390,000 clones, about 85% of them seen only once. The TCR was taken from a person between 18 and 65 years old who received the Ad26.COV2.S COVID-19 vaccine or a placebo. The sample was peripheral blood, taken in a trial of Ad26.COV2.S vaccine versus placebo. V gene TRBV29-1 combines with J gene TRBJ2-7; 11 bases agree with TRBD2. The CDR3 DNA follows: TGCAGCGTTAAGACTAGCGGGGCTTCCTACGAGCAGTACTTC. It translates to CSVKTSGASYEQYF.